The 3 T cell receptor beta chains listed next were all sequenced from one sample in a study of CD8 T cells in ankylosing spondylitis. For these TCRs, the target antigens are not known. Points from the study as a whole: Ankylosing spondylitis blood appeared to carry a characteristic TCR beta motif of eight or nine highly homologous variants.

TCRdb fed the 5' RACE reads into MiXCR, producing one record per CDR3 protein. The repertoire holds roughly 350,000 distinct CDR3 sequences, with 7% to 9% as singletons. The sequencing sample was made of blood, either unsorted or a sorted T cell fraction (not recorded which). The receptors stem from a male donor with ankylosing spondylitis.

The V call is TRBV20-1, the J call TRBJ2-1; 11 nucleotides agree with TRBD2. CDR1 is DFQATT and CDR2 is SNEGSKA in the germline V gene (reference sequence). The trim removed 1 base at V and 2 bases at J, leaving 4 bases unmatched. The CDR3 extends over 16 amino acids. The CDR3 reads CSARGVSGRAYNEQFF. CDR3 sequence (DNA): TGCAGTGCTAGAGGGGTTAGCGGGAGGGCCTACAATGAGCAGTTCTTC.

The table lists this clonotype with many counts. The chain employs TRBV5-1 and TRBJ2-2; TRBD1 aligns across 9 bases. The CDR3 has 16 amino acids. Per germline, CDR1 SGHRS and CDR2 YFSETQ. Losses at the gene ends were 4 bases for V and 2 bases for J; bases not matched to a gene: 6. The CDR3 reads CASSGRQGGNTGELFF. As DNA, the CDR3 is TGCGCCAGCAGCGGAAGACAGGGGGGCAACACCGGGGAGCTGTTTTTT.

V and J are TRBV7-6 and TRBJ1-2, with D perhaps TRBD1 (5 bases). The CDR3 loop spans 13 amino acids. The V end was cut by 4 bases, the J end by 7 bases, with 13 bases between. Germline loops: CDR1 SGHVS, CDR2 FNYEAQ. The CDR3 is CASSSDPDTGYTF. In nucleotides, the CDR3 is TGTGCCAGCAGCTCCGATCCGGACACTGGCTACACCTTC.